The present T cell receptor (beta chain) was sequenced within a study of shared clonotypes between healthy human individuals. Germline assignment: CDR1 ENHRY and CDR2 SYGVKD. The CDR3 sequence is 17 residues long. Germline trimming cut 4 bases from V and 1 base from J; bases unmatched to any gene: 10. This table comes from immunoSEQ multiplex PCR, and its TCRdb copy is limited to in-frame clones, with some not included. The sample lists about 1 million clones, around 74% occurring once. The investigators split CD4+ cells into a CD45RA+ naive subset and a CD45RA-negative memory subset. This TCR came from a man younger than 35 in good health. Specimen: memory CD4+ T cells sorted from blood. Subset indicated: CD45RA-negative fraction. The V and J genes are TRBV10-3 and TRBJ2-7; 10 bases map to TRBD2. In DNA, the CDR3 is TGTGCCATCAGTGGGGCTAGCGGGGGAGAATCTTCCTACGAGCAGTACTTC. The encoded protein is CAISGASGGESSYEQYF.